This TCR beta chain appears in the sequencing data of a study of cytomegalovirus exposure and HLA in healthy donors. Notes on the study in general: Whilst most TCR sequences proved rare, a subset of public TCRs occurred across many donors. Presence/absence analyses took donor sequencing depth as roughly uniform. The majority of CMV-associated TCR beta chains were reported as apparently HLA-restricted in a later analysis. Sequencing likely generated an artifact that appeared as a cluster of highly shared sequence variants.

Worth noting for this clone: The target antigen is unknown.

It was with 60 Vbeta and 13 Jbeta primers that the PCR ran. Measured with immunoSEQ multiplex PCR; TCRdb has only the in-frame clones, and not every one. The table records roughly 200,000 clones, roughly 90% of them present only once. Germline V CDR1 and CDR2: LGHNA, YNFKEQ. The V end lost 0 bases, the J end lost 6 bases, and 12 bases lay between the germline ends. This CDR3 spans 14 amino acids. The specimen was PBMCs. The chain is built from TRBV4-2 and TRBJ2-7, with D possibly TRBD1 on 6 matching bases. This TCR came from a woman aged 18 to 35 in good health and CMV-seronegative. The DNA of the CDR3 is TGTGCCAGCAGCCAAGATTCAGGGGTTGGCGAGCAGTACTTC. Amino acids: CASSQDSGVGEQYF.